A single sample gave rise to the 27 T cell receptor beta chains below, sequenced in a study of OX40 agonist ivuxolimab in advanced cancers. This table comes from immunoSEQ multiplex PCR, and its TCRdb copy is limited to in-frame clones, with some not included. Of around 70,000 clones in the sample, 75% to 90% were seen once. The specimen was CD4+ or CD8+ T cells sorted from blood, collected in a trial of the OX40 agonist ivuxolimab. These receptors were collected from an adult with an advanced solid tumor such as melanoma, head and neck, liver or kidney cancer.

The CDR3, as DNA: TGTGCCAGCAGCTTGGTCGGGGGATACGAGCAGTACTTC. Its protein is CASSLVGGYEQYF. The chain joins TRBV5-8 to TRBJ2-7; a weak D match, TRBD2 (6 bases). There are 13 residues in the CDR3. The germline gives CDR1 SGHTS, CDR2 YDEGEE. V lost 0 bases, J lost 4 bases, and 8 bases lay in between.

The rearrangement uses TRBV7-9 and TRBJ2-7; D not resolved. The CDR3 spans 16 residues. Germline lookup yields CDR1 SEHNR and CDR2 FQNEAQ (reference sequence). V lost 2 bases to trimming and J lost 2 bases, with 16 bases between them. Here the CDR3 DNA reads TGTGCCAGCAGCTTAAGGCCGACTCCAACTCCCTACGAGCAGTACTTC. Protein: CASSLRPTPTPYEQYF.

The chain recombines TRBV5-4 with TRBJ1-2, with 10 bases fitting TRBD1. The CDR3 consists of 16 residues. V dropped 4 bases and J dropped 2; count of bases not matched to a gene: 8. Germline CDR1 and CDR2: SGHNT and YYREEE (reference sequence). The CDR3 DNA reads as TGTGCCAGCAGCGATCCCGGGACAGGGGAGAACTATGGCTACACCTTC. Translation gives CASSDPGTGENYGYTF.

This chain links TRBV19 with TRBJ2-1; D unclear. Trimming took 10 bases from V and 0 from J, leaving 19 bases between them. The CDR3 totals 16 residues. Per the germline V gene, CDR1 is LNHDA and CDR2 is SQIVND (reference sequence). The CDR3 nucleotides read TGTGCCACCCAGTTGGTGGGCAGGAGCTCCTACAATGAGCAGTTCTTC. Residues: CATQLVGRSSYNEQFF.

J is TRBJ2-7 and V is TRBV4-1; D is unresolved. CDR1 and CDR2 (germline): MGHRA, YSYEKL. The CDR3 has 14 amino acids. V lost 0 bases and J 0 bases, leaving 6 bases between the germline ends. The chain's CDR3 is CASSQDPLSYEQYF. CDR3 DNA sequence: TGCGCCAGCAGCCAAGACCCCCTCTCCTACGAGCAGTACTTC.

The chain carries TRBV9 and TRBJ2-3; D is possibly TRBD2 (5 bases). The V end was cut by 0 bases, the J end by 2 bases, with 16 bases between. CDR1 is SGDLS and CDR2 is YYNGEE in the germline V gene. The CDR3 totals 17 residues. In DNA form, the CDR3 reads TGTGCCAGCAGCGTAGTATCTGGGTCGGGAAACACAGATACGCAGTATTTT. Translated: CASSVVSGSGNTDTQYF.

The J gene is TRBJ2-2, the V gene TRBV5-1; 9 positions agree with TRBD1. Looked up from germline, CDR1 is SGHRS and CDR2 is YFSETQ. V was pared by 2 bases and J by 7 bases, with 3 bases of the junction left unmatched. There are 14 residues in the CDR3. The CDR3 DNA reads TGCGCCAGCAGCTTACAGGGGGCGGACGGGGAGCTGTTTTTT. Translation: CASSLQGADGELFF. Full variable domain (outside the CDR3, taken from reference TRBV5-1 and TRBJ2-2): KAGVTQTPRYLIKTRGQQVTLSCSPISGHRSVSWYQQTPGQGLQFLFEYFSETQRNKGNFPGRFSGRQFSNSRSEMNVSTLELGDSALYLCASSLQGADGELFFGEGSRLTVL.

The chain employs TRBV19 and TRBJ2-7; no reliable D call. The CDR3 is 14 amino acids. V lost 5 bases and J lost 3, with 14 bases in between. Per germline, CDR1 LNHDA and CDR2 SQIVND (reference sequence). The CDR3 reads CASSPPGRHYEQYF. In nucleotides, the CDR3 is TGTGCCAGTAGTCCTCCGGGTCGTCACTACGAGCAGTACTTC.

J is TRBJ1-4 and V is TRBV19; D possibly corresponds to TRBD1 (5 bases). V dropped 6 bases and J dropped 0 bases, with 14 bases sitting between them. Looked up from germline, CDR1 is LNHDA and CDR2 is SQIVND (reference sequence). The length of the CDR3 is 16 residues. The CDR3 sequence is CASRGTTGATNEKLFF. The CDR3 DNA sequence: TGTGCCAGTAGGGGGACTACAGGCGCAACTAATGAAAAACTGTTTTTT.

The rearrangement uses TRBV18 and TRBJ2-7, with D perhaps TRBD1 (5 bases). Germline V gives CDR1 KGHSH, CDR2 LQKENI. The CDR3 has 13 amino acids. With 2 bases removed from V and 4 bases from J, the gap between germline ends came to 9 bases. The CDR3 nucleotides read TGTGCCAGCTCACCAAGCAGGGTATACGAGCAGTACTTC. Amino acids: CASSPSRVYEQYF.

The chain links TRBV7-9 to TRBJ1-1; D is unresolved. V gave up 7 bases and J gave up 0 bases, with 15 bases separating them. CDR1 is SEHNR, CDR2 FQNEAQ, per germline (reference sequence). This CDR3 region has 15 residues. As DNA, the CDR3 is TGTGCCAGCACCCCATTACTGAAGCTGAACACTGAAGCTTTCTTT. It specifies CASTPLLKLNTEAFF.

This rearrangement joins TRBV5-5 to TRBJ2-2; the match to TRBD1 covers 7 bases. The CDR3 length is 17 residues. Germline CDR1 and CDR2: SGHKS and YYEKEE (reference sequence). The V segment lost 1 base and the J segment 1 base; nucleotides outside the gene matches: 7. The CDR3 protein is CASSLRTRTGNTGELFF. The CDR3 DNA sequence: TGTGCCAGCAGCTTGCGAACTCGGACAGGGAACACCGGGGAGCTGTTTTTT.

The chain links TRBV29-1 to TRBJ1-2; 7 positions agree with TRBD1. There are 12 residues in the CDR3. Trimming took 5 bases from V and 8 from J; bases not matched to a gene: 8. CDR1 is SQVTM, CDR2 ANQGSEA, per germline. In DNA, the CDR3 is TGCAGCGTTTTCGCCAGGGGGGGAGGCTACACCTTC. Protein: CSVFARGGGYTF.

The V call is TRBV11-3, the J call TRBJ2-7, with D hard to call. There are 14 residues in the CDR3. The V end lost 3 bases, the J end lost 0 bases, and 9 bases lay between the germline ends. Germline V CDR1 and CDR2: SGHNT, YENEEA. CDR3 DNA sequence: TGTGCCAGCAGCTTTAGTTCGAGCTCCTACGAGCAGTACTTC. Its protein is CASSFSSSSYEQYF.

Written as DNA, the CDR3 is TGTGCCAGCAGTTTCTTCTACTACGAGCAGTACTTC. Translation gives CASSFFYYEQYF. This chain connects TRBV28 to TRBJ2-5; D gene ambiguous. The J call may be faulty, since TRBJ2-7 better matches the DNA end. The CDR3 extends over 12 amino acids. Germline V gives CDR1 MDHEN, CDR2 SYDVKM.

This chain's CDR3 is CASSELGGSLRETQYF. As DNA, the CDR3 is TGTGCCAGCAGTGAGCTAGGTGGTAGTCTTCGAGAGACCCAGTACTTC. This chain links TRBV6-4 with TRBJ2-5; D is uncertain. V lost 3 bases and J 4 bases, leaving 18 bases between the germline ends. The germline V gene has CDR1 MRHNA and CDR2 SNTAGT. The length of the CDR3 is 16 residues.

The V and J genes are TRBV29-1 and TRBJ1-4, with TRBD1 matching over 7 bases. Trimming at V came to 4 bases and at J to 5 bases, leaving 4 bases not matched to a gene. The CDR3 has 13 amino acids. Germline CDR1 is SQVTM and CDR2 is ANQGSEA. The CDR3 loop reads CSVGTGLNEKLFF. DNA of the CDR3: TGCAGCGTTGGGACAGGCCTGAATGAAAAACTGTTTTTT.

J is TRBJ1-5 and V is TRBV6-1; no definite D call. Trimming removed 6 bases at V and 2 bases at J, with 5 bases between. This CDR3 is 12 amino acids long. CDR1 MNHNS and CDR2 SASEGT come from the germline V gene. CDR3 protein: CASRWGNQPQHF. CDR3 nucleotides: TGTGCCAGCAGATGGGGCAATCAGCCCCAGCATTTT.

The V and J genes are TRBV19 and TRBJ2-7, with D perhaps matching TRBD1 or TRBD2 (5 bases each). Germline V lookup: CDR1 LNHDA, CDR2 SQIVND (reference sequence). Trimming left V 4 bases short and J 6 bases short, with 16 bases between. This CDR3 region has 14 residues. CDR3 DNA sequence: TGTGCCAGTAGTAAAGGGACCTTATCGGGCGAGCAGTACTTC. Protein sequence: CASSKGTLSGEQYF.

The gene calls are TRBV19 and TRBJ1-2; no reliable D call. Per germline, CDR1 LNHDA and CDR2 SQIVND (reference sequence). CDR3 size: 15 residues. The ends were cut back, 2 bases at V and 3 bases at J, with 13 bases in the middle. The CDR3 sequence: CASSIFSRGDYGYTF. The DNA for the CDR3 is TGTGCCAGTAGTATATTTTCCAGAGGTGACTATGGCTACACCTTC.

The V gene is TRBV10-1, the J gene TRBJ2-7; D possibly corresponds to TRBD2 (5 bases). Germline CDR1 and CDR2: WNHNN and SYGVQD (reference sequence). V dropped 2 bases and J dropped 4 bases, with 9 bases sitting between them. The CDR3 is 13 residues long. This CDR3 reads CASSEGVAYEQYF. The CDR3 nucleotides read TGCGCCAGCAGTGAGGGAGTAGCGTACGAGCAGTACTTC.

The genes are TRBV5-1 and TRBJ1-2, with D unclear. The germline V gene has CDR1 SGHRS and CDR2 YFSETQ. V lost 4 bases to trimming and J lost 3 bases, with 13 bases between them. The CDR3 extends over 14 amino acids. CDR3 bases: TGCGCCAGCAGCCGGGATGGCGGCGACTATGGCTACACCTTC. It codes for CASSRDGGDYGYTF.

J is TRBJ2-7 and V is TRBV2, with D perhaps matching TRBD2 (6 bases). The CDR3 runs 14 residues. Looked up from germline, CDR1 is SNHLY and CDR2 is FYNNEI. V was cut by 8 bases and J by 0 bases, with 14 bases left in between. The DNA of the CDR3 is TGTGCCAGCTACCTCCAGCGGGCCTCCTACGAGCAGTACTTC. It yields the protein CASYLQRASYEQYF.

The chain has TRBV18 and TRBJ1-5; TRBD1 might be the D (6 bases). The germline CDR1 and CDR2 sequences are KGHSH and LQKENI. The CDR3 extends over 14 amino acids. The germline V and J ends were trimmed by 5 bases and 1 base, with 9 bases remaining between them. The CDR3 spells CASSGQGSNQPQHF. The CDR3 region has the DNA TGTGCCAGCTCAGGGCAGGGGAGCAATCAGCCCCAGCATTTT.

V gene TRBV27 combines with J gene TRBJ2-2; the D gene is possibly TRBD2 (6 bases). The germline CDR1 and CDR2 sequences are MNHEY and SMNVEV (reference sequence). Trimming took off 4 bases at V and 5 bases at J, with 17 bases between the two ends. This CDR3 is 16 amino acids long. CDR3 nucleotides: TGTGCCAGCAGTTCTGACCGGAGGGCCGGGACCGGGGAGCTGTTTTTT. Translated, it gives CASSSDRRAGTGELFF.

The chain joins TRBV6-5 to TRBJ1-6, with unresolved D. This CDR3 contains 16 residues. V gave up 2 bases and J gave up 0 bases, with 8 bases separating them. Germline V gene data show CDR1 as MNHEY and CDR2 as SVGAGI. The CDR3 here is CASSYRHTSYNSPLHF. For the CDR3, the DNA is TGTGCCAGCAGTTACCGGCACACCTCCTATAATTCACCCCTCCACTTT.

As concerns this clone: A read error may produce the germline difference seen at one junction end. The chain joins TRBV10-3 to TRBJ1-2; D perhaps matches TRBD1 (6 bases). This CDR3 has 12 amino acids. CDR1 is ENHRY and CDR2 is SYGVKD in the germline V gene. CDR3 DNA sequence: TGTGCCATCAGCGAACCCCTATACAGGGTCCACTTC. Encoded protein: CAISEPLYRVHF.